This T cell receptor beta chain stems from a study of regulatory T cells in long-lasting Graves disease. Described time point: persistent/refractory GD, antithyroid drugs over 5 years with positive TRAb. PBMC-derived RNA was used for the TCR library. iRepertoire HTBI primers and Arm-PCR of CDR3 regions built TCR beta libraries. TCRdb analysed the multiplex PCR reads with MiXCR anew, one entry per CDR3 protein. The data hold 400,000 to 600,000 distinct CDR3 sequences, with about a fifth observed a single time. The germline CDR1 and CDR2 sequences are MGHRA and YSYEKL. The CDR3 contains 16 residues. Trimming pared 3 bases from V and 0 bases from J, leaving 14 bases between.

This specimen was peripheral blood mononuclear cells (PBMCs), taken when the disease was refractory, from a patient treated with antithyroid drugs. The genes are TRBV4-1 and TRBJ1-1; D gene unclear. The TCR was taken from a female donor with Graves disease. The CDR3: CASSHYPGPMNTEAFF. The CDR3 region has the DNA TGCGCCAGCAGCCACTACCCCGGGCCCATGAACACTGAAGCTTTCTTT.